This TCR beta chain appears in the sequencing data of a study of cytotoxic CD8 clonotypes in ibrutinib-treated CLL (dated by TCRdb to 2020 to 2023). About the study as a whole: In this cohort, about 16 patients were treatment-naive and about a dozen were relapsed/refractory, while around 18 had unmutated IGHV. The response samples were drawn at a median of 12 months into treatment, with a range of roughly 6 to 36 months. Partial responses were observed in roughly 24 patients and complete responses in 2; after a median follow-up of 68 months, remission was maintained in roughly 14 patients and progression was observed in approximately twelve. Of the 85 to 90 participants in the trial, about 25 had longitudinal samples available. Cryopreserved peripheral blood mononuclear cells were collected at three points: before therapy, at response, and at either sustained remission or disease progression. An average of 255,043 productive templates and some 100,000 productive rearrangements was obtained per sample. What the study reported, not specific to this receptor: Lymph node repertoires were not examined, and the timing of sampling was not matched between patients in sustained remission and those whose disease progressed. Public clonotypes were rare and either contracted or stayed stable during treatment, and the rise in clonality at ibrutinib response reflected the expansion of private clonotypes. Clonality rose at ibrutinib response, remained stable during sustained remission, and dropped back toward baseline at progression. Baseline clonality was found to be higher than that of age-matched healthy donors and was strongly correlated with circulating CD8+ T-cell counts.

This clone is regarded as medium-sized (0.01 to 0.1%). Its antigen is still unknown. No base quality values were provided; no much bigger clone lies one nucleotide off. For TCR beta library preparation, roughly 2 micrograms of genomic DNA were extracted from the cryopreserved PBMCs. Longitudinal blood samples from CLL patients on ibrutinib monotherapy were analyzed using high-throughput TCR beta sequencing. The patients were enrolled in a single-center, open-label phase 2 trial of ibrutinib monotherapy. A MiSeq instrument was used for deep resolution sequencing, which targeted depths ranging from 1 in 1 million up to 1 in 200,000 T cells, with coverage averaging 10x for each clonotype. The immunoSEQ hsTCRB Kit was used to generate the TCR beta libraries. The study's processing was this. The data were analyzed with ImmunoSEQ Analyzer and ImmunoSEQ Data Assistant, and V, D and J gene assignments followed IMGT definitions. Clonality, which ranges from 0 to 1, was calculated as one minus the normalized Shannon entropy of productive rearrangement frequencies. Only overrepresented clonotypes making up at least 0.05% of each patient's repertoire were included in the public clonotype analysis. Some 13 age-matched healthy donor repertoires from immuneACCESS served as clonality controls. Here the immuneACCESS table is served through TCRdb, limited to in-frame sequences with V and J called. Missing clones are a known gap in these copies; in checked studies unresolved V genes cover under half, and the rest lacks a known reason. D and trimming were read from the DNA, whereas the V and J calls and clone size are those reported in that table. The sample table lists around 30,000 clones, roughly 59% of them with a count of one. Together, the top ten hold around 5.1% of the sample.

V loses 2 bases of germline sequence and J loses 5 bases, and the interval between the two ends is 16 bases. Counted from cysteine to phenylalanine, this CDR3 has 16 amino acids. Kept here is only the CDR3 DNA, which spans 48 bases and is read in frame from base 1. For CDR1 and CDR2, the germline V gene (reference sequence) lists SEHNR and FQNEAQ. The sequence was collected from a human donor with chronic lymphocytic leukemia. The chain joins TRBV7-9 to TRBJ2-1; the D gene is perhaps TRBD2, from 5 matching bases. Source: PBMCs, taken before ibrutinib treatment. The DNA is as follows: TGTGCCAGCAGCTTACTAGGTATTAGCGAACACAATGAGCAGTTCTTC. Its protein is CASSLLGISEHNEQFF.